The rows below give T cell receptor beta chains drawn from one sample of a study of T cell changes during pregnancy in multiple sclerosis. Assay used: immunoSEQ multiplex PCR; TCRdb lists only in-frame clones, some missing. The sample yields fewer than 85,000 clones, over 75% seen once. The sample was peripheral blood, taken before pregnancy. The receptor set was obtained from a female donor with multiple sclerosis, enrolled in a pregnancy study. CDR3s include the opening cysteine and the closing phenylalanine or tryptophan. The D gene is left open where the match is weak. The size field is filled for only some rows; it gives once, few, many or a size class.

D | J | V | size | DNA | CDR3
. | TRBJ1-3 | TRBV6-5 | . | TGTGCCAGCAGTTCTACAGGGAGTTTGGCAGGAAACACCATATATTTT | CASSSTGSLAGNTIYF
TRBD1 | TRBJ1-2 | TRBV10-3 | . | TGTGCCATCAGTGGACAGGGCCTAGGATATGGCTACACCTTC | CAISGQGLGYGYTF
. | TRBJ1-2 | TRBV5-1 | . | TGCGCCAGCAGCTTGGAGGGGTCGGGTTGGTATGGCTACACCTTC | CASSLEGSGWYGYTF
. | TRBJ1-6 | TRBV28 | . | TGTGCCAGCAGTTCCCTCCATAATTCACCCCTCCACTTT | CASSSLHNSPLHF
. | TRBJ1-5 | TRBV10-2 | . | TGCGCCAGCAGTGAGGACAGTTATAGCAATCAGCCCCAGCATTTT | CASSEDSYSNQPQHF
. | TRBJ1-5 | TRBV6-5 | few | TGTGCCAGCGGAGGCAGCAGTAATAGCAATCAGCCCCAGCATTTT | CASGGSSNSNQPQHF
. | TRBJ2-3 | TRBV6-1 | . | TGTGCCAGCAGTCCACAGGAGACAGATACGCAGTATTTT | CASSPQETDTQYF
TRBD2 | TRBJ2-1 | TRBV6-1 | . | TGTGCCAGCAGTGGAGGGATCGGGACTAGCGGGGGTCGTGAGCAGTTCTTC | CASSGGIGTSGGREQFF
TRBD1 | TRBJ1-1 | TRBV4-2 | . | TGTGCCAGCAGCCAGGGAAGACAGGGGGACACTGAAGCTTTCTTT | CASSQGRQGDTEAFF
. | TRBJ1-6 | TRBV19 | . | TGTGCCAGTAGTCAAACCGGAGGGGATTCACCCCTCCACTTT | CASSQTGGDSPLHF
TRBD2 | TRBJ2-1 | TRBV4-2 | . | TGTGCCAGCAGCTTGCCTGAGCGGGGACTAGGCAATGAGCAGTTCTTC | CASSLPERGLGNEQFF
TRBD1 | TRBJ1-5 | TRBV11-2 | . | TGTGCCAGCAGCCGAGGACAGGGGGGGTTTCAGCCCCAGCATTTT | CASSRGQGGFQPQHF
TRBD2 | TRBJ2-7 | TRBV5-6 | . | TGTGCCAGCACCACCCACGGACTAGCGGCGGGCTGGGACTTC | CASTTHGLAAGWDF